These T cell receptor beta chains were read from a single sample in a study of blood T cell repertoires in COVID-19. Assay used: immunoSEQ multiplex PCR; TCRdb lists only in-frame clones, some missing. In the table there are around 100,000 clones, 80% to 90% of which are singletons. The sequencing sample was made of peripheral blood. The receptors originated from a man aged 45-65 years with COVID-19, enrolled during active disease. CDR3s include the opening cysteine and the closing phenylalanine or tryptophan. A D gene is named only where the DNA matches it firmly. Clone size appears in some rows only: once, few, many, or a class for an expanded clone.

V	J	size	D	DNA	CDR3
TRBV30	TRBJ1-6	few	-	TGTGCCTGGAGTGAACAGAGCAATTCACCCCTCCACTTT	CAWSEQSNSPLHF
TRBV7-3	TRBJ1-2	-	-	TGTGCCAGCTCTTTGTCAGCTAACTATGGCTACACCTTC	CASSLSANYGYTF
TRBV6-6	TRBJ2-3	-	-	TGTGCCAGCGCGCGCGGTACAGATACGCAGTATTTT	CASARGTDTQYF
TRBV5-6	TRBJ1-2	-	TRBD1	TGTGCCAGCAGCTTCGGAGCCGGGACAGGGGTAGTAGGCTACACCTTC	CASSFGAGTGVVGYTF
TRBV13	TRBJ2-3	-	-	TGTGCCAGCAGCTTAGCCGCAGATACGCAGTATTTT	CASSLAADTQYF
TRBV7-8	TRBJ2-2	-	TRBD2	TGTGCCAGCAGCTTAGGGGGCGGGGGATCCACCGGGGAGCTGTTTTTT	CASSLGGGGSTGELFF
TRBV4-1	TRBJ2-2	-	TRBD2	TGCGCCAGCAGCCCAAATAGCGGGGCTAACACCGGGGAGCTGTTTTTT	CASSPNSGANTGELFF
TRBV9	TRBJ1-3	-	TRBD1	TGTGCCAGCAGCCTGCAGACAGGGACGGGAAACACCATATATTTT	CASSLQTGTGNTIYF
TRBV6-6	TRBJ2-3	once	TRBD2	TGTGCCAGCAGCTCCTATAGCGGGGGAGCCACAGATACGCAGTATTTT	CASSSYSGGATDTQYF
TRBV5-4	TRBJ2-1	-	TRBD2	TGTGCCAGCAGCTTGATACTCCGGACTAGTCCTCGTAGTGAGCAGTTCTTC	CASSLILRTSPRSEQFF
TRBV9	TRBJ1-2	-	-	TGTGCCAGCAGCGGGCCTAACTATGGCTACACCTTC	CASSGPNYGYTF
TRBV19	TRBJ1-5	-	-	TGTGCCAGTAGTATATTTCTAGCTGGGGACAATCAGCCCCAGCATTTT	CASSIFLAGDNQPQHF
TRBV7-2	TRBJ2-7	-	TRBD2	TGTGCCAGCAGCTTATCACTAGCGGGGAGCGAGCAGTACTTC	CASSLSLAGSEQYF
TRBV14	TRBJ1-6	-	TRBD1	TGTGCCAGCAGCCCTCCCGGACAGGGGGCGCGATCCGCTCTCCACTTT	CASSPPGQGARSALHF
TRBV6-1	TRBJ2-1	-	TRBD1	TGTGCCAGCAGTGTAGCACAGGGGGTGAACAATGAGCAGTTCTTC	CASSVAQGVNNEQFF